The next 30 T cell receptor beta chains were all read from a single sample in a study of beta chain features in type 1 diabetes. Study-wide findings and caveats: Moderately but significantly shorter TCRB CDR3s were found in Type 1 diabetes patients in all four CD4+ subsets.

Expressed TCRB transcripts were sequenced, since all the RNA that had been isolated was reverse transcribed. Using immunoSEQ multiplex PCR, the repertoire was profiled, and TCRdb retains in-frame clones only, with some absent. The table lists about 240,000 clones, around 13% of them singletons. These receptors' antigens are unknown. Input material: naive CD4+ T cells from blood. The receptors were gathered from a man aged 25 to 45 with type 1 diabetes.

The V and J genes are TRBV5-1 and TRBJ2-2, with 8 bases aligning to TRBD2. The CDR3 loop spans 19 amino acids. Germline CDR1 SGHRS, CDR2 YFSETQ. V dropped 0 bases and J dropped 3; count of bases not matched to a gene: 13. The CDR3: CASSLEAAGAWGDTGELFF. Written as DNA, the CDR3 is TGCGCCAGCAGCTTGGAGGCAGCGGGGGCCTGGGGGGACACCGGGGAGCTGTTTTTT. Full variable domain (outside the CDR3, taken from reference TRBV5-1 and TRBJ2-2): KAGVTQTPRYLIKTRGQQVTLSCSPISGHRSVSWYQQTPGQGLQFLFEYFSETQRNKGNFPGRFSGRQFSNSRSEMNVSTLELGDSALYLCASSLEAAGAWGDTGELFFGEGSRLTVL.

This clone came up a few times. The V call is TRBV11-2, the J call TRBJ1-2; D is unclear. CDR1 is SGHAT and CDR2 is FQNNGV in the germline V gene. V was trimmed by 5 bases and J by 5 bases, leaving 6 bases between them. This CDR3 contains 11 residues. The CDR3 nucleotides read TGTGCCAGCAGCCCCGGTTATGGCTACACCTTC. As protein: CASSPGYGYTF.

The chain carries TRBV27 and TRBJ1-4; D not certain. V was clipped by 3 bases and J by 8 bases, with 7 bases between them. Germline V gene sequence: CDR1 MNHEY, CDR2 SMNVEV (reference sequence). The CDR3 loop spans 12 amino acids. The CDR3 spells CASSLGGEKLFF. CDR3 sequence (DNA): TGTGCCAGCAGTTTGGGAGGGGAAAAACTGTTTTTT.

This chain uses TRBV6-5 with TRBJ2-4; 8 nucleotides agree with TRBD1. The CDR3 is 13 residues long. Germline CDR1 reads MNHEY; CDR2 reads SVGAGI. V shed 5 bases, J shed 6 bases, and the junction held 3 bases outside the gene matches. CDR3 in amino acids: CASSPGTGNIQYF. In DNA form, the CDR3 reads TGTGCCAGCAGTCCTGGGACAGGAAACATTCAGTACTTC.

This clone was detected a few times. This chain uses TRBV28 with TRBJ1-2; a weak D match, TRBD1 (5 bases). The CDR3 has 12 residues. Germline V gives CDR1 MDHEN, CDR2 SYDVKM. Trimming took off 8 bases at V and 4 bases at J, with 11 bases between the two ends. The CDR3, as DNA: TGTGCCAGCGGAGGGGATTCCTATGGCTACACCTTC. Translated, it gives CASGGDSYGYTF.

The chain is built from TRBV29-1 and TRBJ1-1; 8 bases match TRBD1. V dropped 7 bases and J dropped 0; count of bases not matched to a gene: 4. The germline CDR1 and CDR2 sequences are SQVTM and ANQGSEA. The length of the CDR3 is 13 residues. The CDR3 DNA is TGCAGCGCGACAGGGGACATGAACACTGAAGCTTTCTTT. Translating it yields CSATGDMNTEAFF.

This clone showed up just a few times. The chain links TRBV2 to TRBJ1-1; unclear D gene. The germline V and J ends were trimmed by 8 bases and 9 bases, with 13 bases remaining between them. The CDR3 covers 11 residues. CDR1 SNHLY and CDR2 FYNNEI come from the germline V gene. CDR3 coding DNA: TGTGCCAGCCTCCTTGAGGCTCAAGCTTTCTTT. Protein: CASLLEAQAFF. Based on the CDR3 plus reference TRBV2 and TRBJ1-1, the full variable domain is EPEVTQTPSHQVTQMGQEVILRCVPISNHLYFYWYRQILGQKVEFLVSFYNNEISEKSEIFDDQFSVERPDGSNFTLKIRSTKLEDSAMYFCASLLEAQAFFGQGTRLTVV.

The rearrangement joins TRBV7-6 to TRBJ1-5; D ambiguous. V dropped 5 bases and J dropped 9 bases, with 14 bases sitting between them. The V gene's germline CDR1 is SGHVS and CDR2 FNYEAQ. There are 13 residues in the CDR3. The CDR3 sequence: CASSEGTERPQHF. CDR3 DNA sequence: TGTGCCAGCAGCGAAGGCACAGAACGGCCCCAGCATTTT.

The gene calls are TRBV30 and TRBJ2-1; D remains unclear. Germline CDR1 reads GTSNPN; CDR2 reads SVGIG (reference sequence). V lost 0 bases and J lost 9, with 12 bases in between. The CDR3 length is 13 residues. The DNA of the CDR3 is TGTGCCTGGAGTGTCGCCCGCGGCGGTGAGCAGTTCTTC. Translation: CAWSVARGGEQFF. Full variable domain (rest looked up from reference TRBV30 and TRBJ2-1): SQTIHQWPATLVQPVGSPLSLECTVEGTSNPNLYWYRQAAGRGLQLLFYSVGIGQISSEVPQNLSASRPQDRQFILSSKKLLLSDSGFYLCAWSVARGGEQFFGPGTRLTVL.

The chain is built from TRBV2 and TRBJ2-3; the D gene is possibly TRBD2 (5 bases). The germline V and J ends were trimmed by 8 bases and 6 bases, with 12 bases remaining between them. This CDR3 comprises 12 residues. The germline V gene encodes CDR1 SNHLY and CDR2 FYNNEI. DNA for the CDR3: TGTGCCAGCCATATAGCGAAGGATACGCAGTATTTT. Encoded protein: CASHIAKDTQYF.

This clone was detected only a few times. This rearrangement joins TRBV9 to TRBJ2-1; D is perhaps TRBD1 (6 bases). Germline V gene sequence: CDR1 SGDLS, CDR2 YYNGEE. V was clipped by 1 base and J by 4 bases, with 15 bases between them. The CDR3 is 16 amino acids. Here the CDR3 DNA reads TGTGCCAGCAGCGTATTTTCTCAGGGGCCATACAATGAGCAGTTCTTC. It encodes CASSVFSQGPYNEQFF.

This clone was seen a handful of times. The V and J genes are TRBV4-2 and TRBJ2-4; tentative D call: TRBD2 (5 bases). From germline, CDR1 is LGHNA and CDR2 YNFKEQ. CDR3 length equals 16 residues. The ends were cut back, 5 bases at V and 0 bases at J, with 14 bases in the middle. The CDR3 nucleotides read TGTGCCAGCAGCACCCATCGGGGAGTAGCCAAAAACATTCAGTACTTC. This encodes CASSTHRGVAKNIQYF.

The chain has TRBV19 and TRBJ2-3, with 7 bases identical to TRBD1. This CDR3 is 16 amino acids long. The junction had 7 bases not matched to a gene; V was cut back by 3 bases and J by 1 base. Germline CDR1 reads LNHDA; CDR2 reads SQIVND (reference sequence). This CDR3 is CASSIPGTAGTDTQYF. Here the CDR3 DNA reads TGTGCCAGTAGTATCCCCGGGACAGCTGGCACAGATACGCAGTATTTT.

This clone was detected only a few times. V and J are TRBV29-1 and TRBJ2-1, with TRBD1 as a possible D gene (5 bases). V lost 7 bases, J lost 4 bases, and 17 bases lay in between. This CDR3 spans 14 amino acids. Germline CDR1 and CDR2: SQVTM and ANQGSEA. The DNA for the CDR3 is TGCAGCGCCATAAGGGGAACTCTTTACAATGAGCAGTTCTTC. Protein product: CSAIRGTLYNEQFF.

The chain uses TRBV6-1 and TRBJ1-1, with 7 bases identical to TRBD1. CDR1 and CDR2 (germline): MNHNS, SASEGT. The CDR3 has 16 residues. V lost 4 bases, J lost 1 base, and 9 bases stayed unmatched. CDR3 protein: CASSAFSGGANTEAFF. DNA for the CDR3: TGTGCCAGCAGTGCGTTTTCAGGGGGAGCGAACACTGAAGCTTTCTTT.

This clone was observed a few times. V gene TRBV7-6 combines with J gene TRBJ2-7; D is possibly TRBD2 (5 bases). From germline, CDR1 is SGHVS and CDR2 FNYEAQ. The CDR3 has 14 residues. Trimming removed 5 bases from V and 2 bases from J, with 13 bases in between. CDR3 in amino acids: CASSPAPGTYEQYF. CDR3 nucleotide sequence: TGTGCCAGCAGCCCGGCGCCGGGGACCTACGAGCAGTACTTC.

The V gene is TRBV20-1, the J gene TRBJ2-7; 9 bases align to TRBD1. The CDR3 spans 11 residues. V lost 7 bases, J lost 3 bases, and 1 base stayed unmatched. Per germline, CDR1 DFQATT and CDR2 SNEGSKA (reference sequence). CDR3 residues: CSGGQGYEQYF. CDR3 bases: TGCAGTGGGGGACAGGGCTACGAGCAGTACTTC.

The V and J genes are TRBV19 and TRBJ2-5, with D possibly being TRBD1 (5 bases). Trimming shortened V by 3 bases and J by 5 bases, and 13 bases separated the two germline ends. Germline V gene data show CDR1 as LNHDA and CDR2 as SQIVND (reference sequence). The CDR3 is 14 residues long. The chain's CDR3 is CASSILGRPETQYF. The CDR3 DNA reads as TGTGCCAGTAGTATCCTGGGGCGCCCGGAGACCCAGTACTTC.

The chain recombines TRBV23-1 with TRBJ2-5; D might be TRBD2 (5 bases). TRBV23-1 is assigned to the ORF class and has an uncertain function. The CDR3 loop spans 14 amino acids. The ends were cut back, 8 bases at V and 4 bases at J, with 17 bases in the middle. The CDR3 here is CASRPRRGRETQYF. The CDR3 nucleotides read TGCGCCAGCCGCCCCCGGAGAGGGCGAGAGACCCAGTACTTC.

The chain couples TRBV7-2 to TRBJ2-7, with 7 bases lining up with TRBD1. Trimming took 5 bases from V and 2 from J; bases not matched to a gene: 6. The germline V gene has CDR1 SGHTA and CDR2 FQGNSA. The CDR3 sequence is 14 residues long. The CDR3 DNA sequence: TGTGCCAGCAGCCGCCGGGACAGCCCCTACGAGCAGTACTTC. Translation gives CASSRRDSPYEQYF.

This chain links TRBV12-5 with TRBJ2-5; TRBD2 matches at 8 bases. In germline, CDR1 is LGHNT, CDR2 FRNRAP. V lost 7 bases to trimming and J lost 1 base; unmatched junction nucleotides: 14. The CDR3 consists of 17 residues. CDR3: CASALGNGGATQETQYF. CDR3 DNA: TGTGCTAGTGCCCTCGGAAACGGGGGGGCCACCCAAGAGACCCAGTACTTC.

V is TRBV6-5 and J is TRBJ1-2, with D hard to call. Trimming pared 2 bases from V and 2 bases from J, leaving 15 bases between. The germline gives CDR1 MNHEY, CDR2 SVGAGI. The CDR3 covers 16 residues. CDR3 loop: CASSYTRRSGNYGYTF. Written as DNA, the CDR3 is TGTGCCAGCAGTTACACAAGACGTAGCGGGAACTATGGCTACACCTTC.

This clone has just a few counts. The CDR3 DNA follows: TGTGCCAGCAGTGAACCGGGACAGAGGAAATCGGACGAGCAGTACTTC. Residues: CASSEPGQRKSDEQYF. The V call is TRBV6-1, the J call TRBJ2-7; 7 bases map to TRBD1. Germline CDR1 is MNHNS and CDR2 is SASEGT. V shed 2 bases, J shed 5 bases, and the junction held 12 bases outside the gene matches. The CDR3 covers 16 residues.

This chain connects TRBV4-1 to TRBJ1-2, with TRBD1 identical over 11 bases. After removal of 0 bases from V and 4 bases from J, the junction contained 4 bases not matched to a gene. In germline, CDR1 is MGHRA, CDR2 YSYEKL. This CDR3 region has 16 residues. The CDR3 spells CASSQDWTGGVYGYTF. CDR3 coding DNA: TGCGCCAGCAGCCAAGATTGGACAGGGGGCGTCTATGGCTACACCTTC.

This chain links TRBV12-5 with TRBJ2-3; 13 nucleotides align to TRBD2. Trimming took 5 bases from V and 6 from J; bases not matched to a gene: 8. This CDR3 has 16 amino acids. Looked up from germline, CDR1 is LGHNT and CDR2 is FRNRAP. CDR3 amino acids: CASGPGTSGAGDTQYF. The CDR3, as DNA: TGTGCTAGTGGTCCTGGGACTAGCGGGGCAGGGGATACGCAGTATTTT.

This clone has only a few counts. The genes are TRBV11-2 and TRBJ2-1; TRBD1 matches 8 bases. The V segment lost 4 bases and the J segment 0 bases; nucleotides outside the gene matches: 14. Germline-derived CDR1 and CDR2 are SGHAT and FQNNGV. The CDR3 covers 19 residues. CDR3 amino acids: CASSSIPGQGKSSYNEQFF. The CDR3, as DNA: TGTGCCAGCAGCTCTATACCCGGACAGGGAAAGAGCTCCTACAATGAGCAGTTCTTC.

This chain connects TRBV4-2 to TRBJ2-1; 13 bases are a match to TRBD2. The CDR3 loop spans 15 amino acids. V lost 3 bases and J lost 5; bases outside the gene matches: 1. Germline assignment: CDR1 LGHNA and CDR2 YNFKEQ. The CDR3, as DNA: TGTGCCAGCAGCCAGGGACTAGCGGGAAACAATGAGCAGTTCTTC. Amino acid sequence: CASSQGLAGNNEQFF.

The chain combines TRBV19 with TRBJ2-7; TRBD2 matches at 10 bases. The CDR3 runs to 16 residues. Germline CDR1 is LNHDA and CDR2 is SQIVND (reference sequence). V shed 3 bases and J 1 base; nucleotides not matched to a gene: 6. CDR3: CASSISASGSSYEQYF. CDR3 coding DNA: TGTGCCAGTAGTATCTCCGCTAGCGGGAGTTCCTACGAGCAGTACTTC.

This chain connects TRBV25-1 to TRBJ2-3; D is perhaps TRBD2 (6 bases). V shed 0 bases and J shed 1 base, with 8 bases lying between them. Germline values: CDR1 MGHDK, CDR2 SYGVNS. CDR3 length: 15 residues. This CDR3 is CASSEYGGGTDTQYF. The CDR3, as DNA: TGTGCCAGCAGTGAATACGGGGGAGGCACAGATACGCAGTATTTT.

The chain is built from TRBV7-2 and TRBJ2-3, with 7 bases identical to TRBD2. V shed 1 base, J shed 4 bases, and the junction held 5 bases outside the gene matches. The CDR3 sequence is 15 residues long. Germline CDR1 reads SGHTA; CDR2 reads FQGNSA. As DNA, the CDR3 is TGTGCCAGCAGCTTAGGAGGGAGGGGCCCAGATACGCAGTATTTT. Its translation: CASSLGGRGPDTQYF.